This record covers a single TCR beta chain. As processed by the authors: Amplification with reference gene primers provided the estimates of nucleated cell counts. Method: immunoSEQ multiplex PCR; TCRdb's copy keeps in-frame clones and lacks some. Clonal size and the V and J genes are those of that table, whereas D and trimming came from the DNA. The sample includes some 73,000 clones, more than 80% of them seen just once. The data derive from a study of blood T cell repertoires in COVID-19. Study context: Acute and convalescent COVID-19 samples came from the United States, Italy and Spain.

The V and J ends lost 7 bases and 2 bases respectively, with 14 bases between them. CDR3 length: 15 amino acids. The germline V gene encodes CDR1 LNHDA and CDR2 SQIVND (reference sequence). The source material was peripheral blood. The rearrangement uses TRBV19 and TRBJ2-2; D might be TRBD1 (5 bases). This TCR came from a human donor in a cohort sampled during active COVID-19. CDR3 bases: TGTGCCAGTAACCCGATAGACAGAAACACCGGGGAGCTGTTTTTT. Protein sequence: CASNPIDRNTGELFF. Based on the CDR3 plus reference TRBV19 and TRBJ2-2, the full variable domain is DGGITQSPKYLFRKEGQNVTLSCEQNLNHDAMYWYRQDPGQGLRLIYYSQIVNDFQKGDIAEGYSVSREKKESFPLTVTSAQKNPTAFYLCASNPIDRNTGELFFGEGSRLTVL.